One and the same sample provided the 32 T cell receptor beta chains below, sequenced in a study of blood T cells in healthy people across ages. PCR was performed a second time for about 6 to 12 cycles using a sample-barcoded 5' primer and a J-beta primer mix. TCRdb recomputed calls from the 5' RACE reads with MiXCR, one row per CDR3 protein. The sample consists of about 1.7 million distinct CDR3 sequences, 28% of them appearing once. Sequencing was performed on blood. These receptors came from a woman aged 30 to 39 in good health.

Turning to this clonotype: Given a much more abundant clone one base away, this may be a read error. The limits of the CDR3 on the DNA are not certain, so only TCRdb's listed CDR3 is given. J is TRBJ1-2 and V is TRBV29-1; the table assigns TRBD1, which was not confirmed against the DNA. CDR1 SQVTM and CDR2 ANQGSEA come from the germline V gene. The CDR3 is 12 amino acids long, termini counted. The CDR3 protein is CSGWGPNYGCTF.

With respect to this clonotype: At one end, the junction sequence differs from germline, possibly due to a read error. The V gene is TRBV19, the J gene TRBJ2-4; D unresolved. The CDR3 covers 13 residues. The germline V gene encodes CDR1 LNHDA and CDR2 SQIVND (reference sequence). CDR3 loop: CARSIDPYSEQYF. The DNA for the CDR3 is TGTGCCAGGAGTATAGATCCGTACTCGGAGCAGTACTTC.

This clonotype occurred a few times. The chain carries TRBV28 and TRBJ1-1; TRBD1 might be the D (5 bases). Trimming took off 6 bases at V and 6 bases at J, with 11 bases between the two ends. The CDR3 extends over 12 amino acids. Germline V gene data show CDR1 as MDHEN and CDR2 as SYDVKM. CDR3 sequence (DNA): TGTGCCAGCAGGCGGACACAACCTGAAGCTTTCTTT. Protein sequence: CASRRTQPEAFF.

This clonotype was seen a handful of times. This chain connects TRBV14 to TRBJ2-1; possibly TRBD2 for D (5 bases). The CDR3 has 13 residues. Trimming took off 0 bases at V and 10 bases at J, with 10 bases between the two ends. Germline V gene data show CDR1 as SGHDN and CDR2 as FVKESK. CDR3: CASSQERRTEQFF. The DNA for the CDR3 is TGTGCCAGCAGCCAAGAAAGGAGGACGGAGCAGTTCTTC.

This clonotype came up a few times. CDR3 DNA: TGTGCCACCGCCGCGGAGCGGGGAGGCTACGAGCAGTACTTC. Its translation: CATAAERGGYEQYF. The chain combines TRBV10-3 with TRBJ2-7; 7 bases match TRBD2. The V gene's germline CDR1 is ENHRY and CDR2 SYGVKD. V gave up 10 bases and J gave up 3 bases; unmatched junction bases: 12. The CDR3 extends over 14 amino acids.

This clonotype occurred a few times. This sequence joins TRBV12-3 or TRBV12-4 and TRBJ1-2; D not certain. CDR3 length equals 12 residues. The germline V and J ends were trimmed by 3 bases and 11 bases, with 13 bases remaining between them. The CDR3 DNA is TGTGCCAGCAGTTTGAGCCGGCCTAGGTACACCTTC. Its translation: CASSLSRPRYTF.

This clonotype came up many times. This chain links TRBV5-1 with TRBJ2-6, with D perhaps TRBD2 (5 bases). CDR3 length: 14 amino acids. V dropped 6 bases and J dropped 0 bases, with 7 bases sitting between them. Germline CDR1 SGHRS, CDR2 YFSETQ. The DNA for the CDR3 is TGCGCCAGCAAGGAGGCCTCTGGGGCCAACGTCCTGACTTTC. Residues: CASKEASGANVLTF.

In DNA form, the CDR3 reads TGTGCCAGCTCTTGGGGTAATTCACCCCTCCACTTT. Amino acid sequence: CASSWGNSPLHF. The chain has TRBV2 and TRBJ1-6; D is unclear. The length of the CDR3 is 12 residues. Germline-derived CDR1 and CDR2 are SNHLY and FYNNEI. Trimming cost V 8 bases and J 6 bases, with 8 bases left between them.

This clonotype occurred many times. This sequence joins TRBV10-1 and TRBJ2-3; TRBD2 is a possible D gene (5 bases). V shed 6 bases and J shed 4 bases, with 8 bases lying between them. The germline CDR1 and CDR2 sequences are WNHNN and SYGVQD (reference sequence). The CDR3 has 12 residues. As DNA, the CDR3 is TGCGCCAGCAGCAATAGCGCAGATACGCAGTATTTT. It is translated as CASSNSADTQYF.

Turning to this clonotype: The CDR3 does not end in the conserved phenylalanine or tryptophan, so this is likely a read error. The chain employs TRBV4-3 and TRBJ2-7; either TRBD1 or TRBD2 may supply D (5 bases each). V was trimmed by 0 bases and J by 2 bases, leaving 11 bases between them. Germline CDR1 and CDR2: LGHNA and YSLEER. CDR3 size: 15 residues. Written as DNA, the CDR3 is TGCGCCAGCAGCCAAGACCCTTCGGGACCCTACGAGCAGTACTTA. This translates into CASSQDPSGPYEQYL.

The chain has TRBV4-1 and TRBJ2-2; D not resolved. V was shortened by 1 base and J by 3 bases, with 12 bases between the two germline ends. Germline assignment: CDR1 MGHRA and CDR2 YSYEKL. This CDR3 is built from 16 residues. This chain's CDR3 is CASSQGREDDTGELFF. The CDR3 DNA sequence: TGCGCCAGCAGCCAAGGACGTGAGGACGACACCGGGGAGCTGTTTTTT.

The chain joins TRBV6-5 to TRBJ2-7; TRBD2 matches 13 bases. The CDR3 length is 16 residues. V lost 5 bases to trimming and J lost 3 bases; unmatched junction nucleotides: 7. CDR1 and CDR2 from the germline V gene are MNHEY and SVGAGI. CDR3 sequence: CASSRGTSGDIYEQYF. The DNA of the CDR3 is TGTGCCAGCAGTCGGGGGACTAGCGGGGATATCTACGAGCAGTACTTC.

The rearrangement joins TRBV14 to TRBJ2-7, with a possible D match to TRBD1 (6 bases). Per the germline V gene, CDR1 is SGHDN and CDR2 is FVKESK. The CDR3 runs to 13 residues. V was trimmed by 4 bases and J by 5 bases, leaving 12 bases between them. In nucleotides, the CDR3 is TGTGCCAGCAGCCCGTGGGCAGGGGACGAGCAGTACTTC. Protein sequence: CASSPWAGDEQYF.

This chain uses TRBV21-1 with TRBJ2-7; the D segment call TRBD1 is taken from the table without a DNA check. TRBV21-1 is a pseudogene. The CDR3 runs 15 residues. The CDR3 nucleotides are TGTGCCAGCAGCAAACGGAGGCAGGGGGCCTACGAGCAGTACTTC. Amino acids: CASSKRRQGAYEQYF.

Details on this clonotype: No conserved phenylalanine or tryptophan ends this CDR3, so it is likely a read error. The J gene is TRBJ1-2, the V gene TRBV28; 8 nucleotides agree with TRBD1. The germline CDR1 and CDR2 sequences are MDHEN and SYDVKM. Losses at the gene ends were 2 bases for V and 8 bases for J; bases not matched to a gene: 7. This CDR3 contains 14 residues. In nucleotides, the CDR3 is TGTGCCAGCAGTTTAGGGGACAGGTTCGGGGGCTACACCTGC. Amino acids: CASSLGDRFGGYTC.

There are a few counts of this clonotype. The V gene is TRBV7-2, the J gene TRBJ1-1; D unclear. The CDR3 is 15 amino acids. V was trimmed by 7 bases and J by 2 bases, leaving 17 bases between them. CDR1 and CDR2 (germline): SGHTA, FQGNSA. CDR3 nucleotides: TGTGCCAGCACCCCATTAACGGTTATTAACACTGAAGCTTTCTTT. It specifies CASTPLTVINTEAFF.

This clonotype was detected only a few times. The chain combines TRBV7-2 with TRBJ2-1, with TRBD2 matching 9 bases. J was trimmed by 1 base and V by 1 base; bases with no gene match: 8. Germline CDR1 is SGHTA and CDR2 is FQGNSA. The CDR3 covers 18 residues. Here the CDR3 reads CASSLVGPSGMSYNEQFF. The CDR3 coding sequence is TGTGCCAGCAGCTTAGTCGGGCCTAGCGGGATGTCCTACAATGAGCAGTTCTTC.

This clonotype was recorded at least ten times. The chain couples TRBV2 to TRBJ1-2; TRBD1 might be the D (6 bases). V was pared by 8 bases and J by 2 bases, with 12 bases between. Germline-derived CDR1 and CDR2 are SNHLY and FYNNEI. The CDR3 sequence is 13 residues long. Here the CDR3 reads CASVSDRNYGYTF. Written as DNA, the CDR3 is TGTGCCAGCGTGTCTGACAGGAACTATGGCTACACCTTC.

J is TRBJ1-1 and V is TRBV5-1; D uncertain. The CDR3 is made up of 14 amino acids. The germline gives CDR1 SGHRS, CDR2 YFSETQ. V lost 0 bases and J lost 6, with 12 bases in between. The chain's CDR3 is CASSLGGFSAEAFF. The CDR3 bases are TGCGCCAGCAGCTTGGGAGGGTTTTCGGCTGAAGCTTTCTTT.

V usage is TRBV20-1 and J usage is TRBJ2-1; possibly TRBD2 for D (6 bases). The CDR3 consists of 14 residues. Germline CDR1 reads DFQATT; CDR2 reads SNEGSKA (reference sequence). Trimming pared 1 base from V and 5 bases from J, leaving 12 bases between. The CDR3 sequence is CSARGLAAHNEQFF. The CDR3 nucleotides are TGCAGTGCTAGAGGATTAGCGGCCCACAATGAGCAGTTCTTC.

V usage is TRBV6-2 or TRBV6-3 and J usage is TRBJ2-1, with 8 nucleotides matching TRBD2. Looked up from germline, CDR1 is MNHEY and CDR2 is SVGEGT. Germline trimming cut 6 bases from V and 3 bases from J; bases unmatched to any gene: 16. There are 18 residues in the CDR3. The CDR3 sequence is CASRTPTSAVLGYNEQFF. DNA for the CDR3: TGTGCCAGCAGAACGCCGACTAGCGCAGTTCTGGGCTACAATGAGCAGTTCTTC.

The gene calls are TRBV5-1 and TRBJ2-6; 7 bases are shared with TRBD1. J lost 2 bases, V lost 3 bases, and 5 bases had no gene match. Per germline, CDR1 SGHRS and CDR2 YFSETQ. The CDR3 contains 16 residues. The CDR3 region has the DNA TGCGCCAGCAGCTACTGTGACAGGGCTGGGGCCAACGTCCTGACTTTC. Translating gives CASSYCDRAGANVLTF.

Only a few counts were recorded for this clonotype. The V and J genes are TRBV5-1 and TRBJ2-4; TRBD1 might be the D (5 bases). V lost 7 bases, J lost 8 bases, and 13 bases lay in between. CDR1 and CDR2 (germline): SGHRS, YFSETQ. There are 12 residues in the CDR3. The CDR3 protein is CASQDNRDIQYF. Written as DNA, the CDR3 is TGCGCCAGCCAGGACAACCGGGACATTCAGTACTTC.

This clonotype came up many times. The chain recombines TRBV2 with TRBJ2-3; no clear D. Germline V lookup: CDR1 SNHLY, CDR2 FYNNEI. CDR3 length equals 12 residues. V gave up 6 bases and J gave up 2 bases, with 6 bases separating them. The chain's CDR3 is CASSADTDTQYF. Here the CDR3 DNA reads TGTGCCAGCAGCGCGGACACAGATACGCAGTATTTT.

The CDR3 DNA sequence: TGCGCCAGCAGCCAAGATCTAAGGAGTAAGCAGTTCTTC. The encoded protein is CASSQDLRSKQFF. This chain joins TRBV4-3 and TRBJ2-1, with no clear D. Trimming cost V 0 bases and J 11 bases, with 11 bases left between them. The CDR3 totals 13 residues. Germline V gives CDR1 LGHNA, CDR2 YSLEER.

The table lists this clonotype with a few counts. The chain links TRBV7-6 to TRBJ2-7, with D maybe TRBD1 (5 bases). Deletions cut 2 bases from V and 5 bases from J, with 13 bases between. The CDR3 length is 14 residues. Per germline, CDR1 SGHVS and CDR2 FNYEAQ. The CDR3: CASSLQGRFNEQYF. As DNA, the CDR3 is TGTGCCAGCAGCTTACAGGGCAGATTCAACGAGCAGTACTTC.

The chain joins TRBV10-3 to TRBJ2-1; D gene uncertain. With 7 bases removed from V and 5 bases from J, the gap between germline ends came to 9 bases. From germline, CDR1 is ENHRY and CDR2 SYGVKD. There are 12 residues in the CDR3. CDR3 DNA: TGTGCCATCAAGGACGGCCACAATGAGCAGTTCTTC. Its translation is CAIKDGHNEQFF.

The chain is built from TRBV20-1 and TRBJ1-2, with a tentative D call TRBD1 (6 bases). Trimming removed 3 bases at V and 4 bases at J, with 12 bases between. Per the germline V gene, CDR1 is DFQATT and CDR2 is SNEGSKA (reference sequence). The CDR3 runs to 13 residues. CDR3 coding DNA: TGCAGTGCTAGTACCGGACAGAGCTATGGCTACACCTTC. Its translation: CSASTGQSYGYTF.

A few counts support this clonotype. The chain employs TRBV7-2 and TRBJ2-3; tentatively, D is TRBD1 or TRBD2 (5 bases each). The germline V gene encodes CDR1 SGHTA and CDR2 FQGNSA. This CDR3 spans 16 amino acids. Trimming pared 1 base from V and 3 bases from J, leaving 14 bases between. CDR3 protein: CASSLGGSLLTDTQYF. CDR3 in DNA: TGTGCCAGCAGCTTAGGGGGGAGTCTCCTGACAGATACGCAGTATTTT.

This clonotype was seen a handful of times. The DNA for the CDR3 is TGCGCCAGCAGAATCCGGACAGGGGACTACCGCTCTGGGGCCAACGTCCTGACTTTC. This codes for CASRIRTGDYRSGANVLTF. The V gene is TRBV5-1, the J gene TRBJ2-6; 9 bases match TRBD1. CDR1 is SGHRS, CDR2 YFSETQ, per germline. The CDR3 consists of 19 residues. The junction had 12 bases not matched to a gene; V was cut back by 5 bases and J by 0 bases.

This clonotype was observed a handful of times. The chain combines TRBV6-5 with TRBJ1-3, with D possibly matching TRBD1 (5 bases). The CDR3 totals 17 residues. Germline values: CDR1 MNHEY, CDR2 SVGAGI. The V gene lost 5 bases and the J gene lost 0 bases, with 17 bases spanning the gap. CDR3 nucleotides: TGTGCCAGCAGTCACACAAGCTTGACAGACTCTGGAAACACCATATATTTT. It encodes CASSHTSLTDSGNTIYF.

This CDR3 reads CASSLETSGRPNEQFF. As DNA, the CDR3 is TGTGCCAGCAGCTTAGAGACTAGCGGGAGGCCCAATGAGCAGTTCTTC. The rearrangement joins TRBV7-9 to TRBJ2-1, with 13 bases lining up with TRBD2. Germline values: CDR1 SEHNR, CDR2 FQNEAQ (reference sequence). With 1 base clipped from V and 6 bases from J, the junction kept 3 bases outside the gene matches. The CDR3 is 16 residues long. Full variable domain (rest looked up from reference TRBV7-9 and TRBJ2-1): DTGVSQNPRHKITKRGQNVTFRCDPISEHNRLYWYRQTLGQGPEFLTYFQNEAQLEKSRLLSDRFSAERPKGSFSTLEIQRTEQGDSAMYLCASSLETSGRPNEQFFGPGTRLTVL.